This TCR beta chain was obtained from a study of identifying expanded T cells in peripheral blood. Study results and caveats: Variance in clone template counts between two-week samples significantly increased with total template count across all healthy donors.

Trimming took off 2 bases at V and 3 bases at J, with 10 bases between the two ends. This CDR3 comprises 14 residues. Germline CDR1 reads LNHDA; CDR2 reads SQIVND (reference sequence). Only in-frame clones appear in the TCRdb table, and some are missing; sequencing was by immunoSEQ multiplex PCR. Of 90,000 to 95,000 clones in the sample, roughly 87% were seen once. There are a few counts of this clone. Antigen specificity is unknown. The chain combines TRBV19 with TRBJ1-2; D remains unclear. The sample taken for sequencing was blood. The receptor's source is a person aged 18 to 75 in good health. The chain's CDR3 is CASSINRWDYGYTF. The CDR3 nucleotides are TGTGCCAGTAGTATAAACCGGTGGGACTATGGCTACACCTTC.